This T cell receptor (beta chain) comes out of a study of T cell clonality in common variable immunodeficiency. The germline V gene encodes CDR1 SQVTM and CDR2 ANQGSEA. V was cut by 1 base and J by 0 bases, with 13 bases left in between. The CDR3 covers 15 residues. Sequencing was performed with immunoSEQ multiplex PCR; in TCRdb, only in-frame clones are kept and a portion is missing. This sample carries about 39,000 clones, none of them present only once. This clone was seen ten or more times. The DNA ends 3 residues before the CDR3 does, and the rest of the CDR3 is filled in from the germline J gene.

The sequence was obtained from a person between 18 and 70 years old in good health. The chain employs TRBV29-1 and TRBJ2-7, with D possibly being TRBD1 (6 bases). Input material: peripheral blood mononuclear cells. The sequenced CDR3 bases are TGCAGCGTTGAAGGGCGGGCAGGGGACTCCTACGAG. Protein sequence: CSVEGRAGDSYE. The whole CDR3 reads CSVEGRAGDSYEQYF.